This TCR beta chain was profiled in a study of T cells after yellow fever vaccination. Study background: The authors prepared low-cell-number fractions using SMART-Seq v4 Ultra Low Input. Study findings and constraints: Repertoires obtained by FACS sorting could include abundant clonotypes that entered as contaminants from the bulk population. Researchers report a weaker secondary response that nonetheless peaked faster, day 5 versus 15. Reappearance after the booster was observed for most primary-vaccination clones (roughly 97% CD4, almost 90% CD8).

One entry per CDR3 protein, called by TCRdb with MiXCR from the 5' RACE reads. The sample shows about 300,000 distinct CDR3 sequences, about 10% of them seen only once. The trim removed 10 bases at V and 1 base at J, leaving 7 bases unmatched. Per the germline V gene, CDR1 is SNHLY and CDR2 is FYNNEI. CDR3 size: 14 residues. With respect to this clonotype: Its specificity is not known.

This receptor was identified in a man aged 18 to 29 who received the YFV17D yellow fever vaccine. The sequencing used CD4+ T cells sorted from PBMCs, collected 5 days after the yellow fever booster vaccination. The chain joins TRBV2 to TRBJ2-3, with 8 bases lining up with TRBD1. CDR3 sequence (DNA): TGTGCCACCAACTCACAGGGGGGCACAGATACGCAGTATTTT. Residues: CATNSQGGTDTQYF.